Sequencing of this T cell receptor beta chain was carried out in a study of T cell responses to AZD1222 COVID-19 vaccine. Notes on the study in general: Among vaccine-associated CD4 TCRs, coverage spanned spike, with dominance at 160-218 and 743-854. Baseline serostatus was positive in only a handful of AZD1222 recipients. Most donors were white British and more were female, and clonal diversity was possibly underestimated.

This CDR3 is built from 14 residues. From germline, CDR1 is WNHNN and CDR2 SYGVQD (reference sequence). V was trimmed by 3 bases and J by 6 bases, leaving 14 bases between them. In regard to this clone: Antigen: not known.

The table came from immunoSEQ multiplex PCR; TCRdb's copy has only in-frame clones and leaves some out. In the table there are tens of thousands of clones, about 91% of which are singletons. This specimen consisted of peripheral blood, obtained 28 days after the second AZD1222 dose. The receptor comes from an adult who received the AZD1222 COVID-19 vaccine. The chain employs TRBV10-1 and TRBJ1-2; no reliable D call. CDR3 amino acids: CASSDTIQTDGYTF. DNA for the CDR3: TGCGCCAGCAGTGATACAATTCAGACGGATGGCTACACCTTC.